This is a list of T cell receptor beta chains from one sample in a study of graft-versus-host responses after intestinal transplantation. This table comes from immunoSEQ multiplex PCR, and its TCRdb copy is limited to in-frame clones, with some not included. The profile shows 70,000 or so clones, around 82% of them singletons. No cognate antigen is known for these TCRs. The source was unstimulated CD4+ T cells sorted from spleen or lymph node cells, collected before transplant. Receptors originate from a human donor who was the organ donor for an intestinal transplant. The CDR3 runs from the conserved cysteine through the conserved F or W. A D gene is named only where the DNA matches it firmly. Some rows have no size entry. The others give once, few or many, or a class for an expanded clone.

>TRBJ1-4|TRBD1|TRBV2|few
CASSGGTGGAYEKLFF
TGTGCCAGCAGTGGCGGGACAGGGGGGGCCTATGAAAAACTGTTTTTT
>TRBJ1-6|-|TRBV5-8|-
CASARGDLSQSPLHF
TGTGCCAGCGCCCGGGGGGACCTCTCTCAGTCACCCCTCCACTTT
>TRBJ1-2|-|TRBV28|-
CASSLWAQDGYTF
TGTGCCAGCAGTTTATGGGCGCAGGATGGCTACACCTTC
>TRBJ2-5|TRBD2|TRBV28|-
CASSPPGLARSSETQYF
TGTGCCAGCAGTCCTCCGGGACTAGCCCGCTCGTCTGAGACCCAGTACTTC
>TRBJ2-5|-|TRBV18|once
CASSRGTQETQYF
TGTGCCAGCTCACGCGGGACGCAAGAGACCCAGTACTTC
>TRBJ2-3|-|TRBV30|-
CAWSPTGGSTDTQYF
TGTGCCTGGAGTCCTACGGGGGGCAGCACAGATACGCAGTATTTT
>TRBJ2-1|-|TRBV2|-
CASSIPVGFRSYNEQFF
TGTGCCAGCAGTATACCAGTCGGGTTCCGCTCCTACAATGAGCAGTTCTTC
>TRBJ1-5|TRBD1|TRBV15|-
CATSRRDRNNQPQHF
TGTGCCACCTCAAGAAGGGACAGAAACAATCAGCCCCAGCATTTT
>TRBJ2-3|TRBD2|TRBV7-2|-
CASSFGGGSTDTQYF
TGTGCCAGCAGCTTTGGCGGGGGGAGCACAGATACGCAGTATTTT
>TRBJ1-4|-|TRBV7-2|-
CASTLGPTNEKLFF
TGTGCCAGCACATTGGGGCCAACTAATGAAAAACTGTTTTTT
>TRBJ1-1|-|TRBV6-5|-
CASSNKGVGTEAFF
TGTGCCAGCAGTAACAAGGGAGTCGGCACTGAAGCTTTCTTT